The clone carrying this T cell receptor beta chain was picked up many times. This specimen belongs to a study of identical twins. TCRdb ran MiXCR on the 5' RACE reads and lists one entry per CDR3 protein. The sample holds a few hundred thousand distinct CDR3 sequences; around 8% are singletons and the top ten take less than 4%. Germline assignment: CDR1 SEHNR and CDR2 FQNEAQ (reference sequence). The CDR3 spans 14 residues. Trimming took 7 bases from V and 4 from J; bases not matched to a gene: 9. These data also formed part of another study, on yellow fever vaccine responses in identical twins.

This rearrangement joins TRBV7-9 to TRBJ2-5, with TRBD1 matching over 7 bases. Sequences were obtained from CD8+ T cells sorted from blood. This TCR was sampled from a woman under 30 in good health. CDR3 loop: CASTEGDRTETQYF. CDR3 DNA sequence: TGTGCCAGCACCGAGGGGGACAGAACAGAGACCCAGTACTTC.